A single sample gave rise to the 4 T cell receptor beta chains below, sequenced in a study of T cell responses to AZD1222 COVID-19 vaccine. Assay used: immunoSEQ multiplex PCR; TCRdb lists only in-frame clones, some missing. Of some 170,000 clones in the sample, approximately 93% were seen once. Source: peripheral blood, taken 28 days after the second AZD1222 dose. Receptors originate from an adult who received the AZD1222 COVID-19 vaccine.

This rearrangement joins TRBV18 to TRBJ1-1, with D hard to call. V lost 2 bases and J 0 bases, leaving 10 bases between the germline ends. The germline V gene encodes CDR1 KGHSH and CDR2 LQKENI. This CDR3 is built from 15 residues. CDR3 DNA: TGTGCCAGCTCACCATGGGCGTTTATGAACACTGAAGCTTTCTTT. Protein: CASSPWAFMNTEAFF.

The chain has TRBV30 and TRBJ1-5; weak D call: TRBD1 (6 bases). Per the germline V gene, CDR1 is GTSNPN and CDR2 is SVGIG (reference sequence). Trimming left V 0 bases short and J 4 bases short, with 7 bases between. The CDR3 covers 13 residues. CDR3 in amino acids: CAWSVTGNQPQHF. The DNA of the CDR3 is TGTGCCTGGAGTGTTACAGGGAATCAGCCCCAGCATTTT. Looking up the rest from reference TRBV30 and TRBJ1-5 gives the full variable domain: SQTIHQWPATLVQPVGSPLSLECTVEGTSNPNLYWYRQAAGRGLQLLFYSVGIGQISSEVPQNLSASRPQDRQFILSSKKLLLSDSGFYLCAWSVTGNQPQHFGDGTRLSIL.

This rearrangement joins TRBV11-2 to TRBJ2-7; 7 bases agree with TRBD1. CDR1 and CDR2 from the germline V gene are SGHAT and FQNNGV. Unmatched junction bases numbered 9, after V lost 5 bases and J lost 2 bases. The CDR3 has 15 amino acids. Here the CDR3 DNA reads TGTGCCAGCAGCGCACCCCCGCAGGGGGCCTACGAGCAGTACTTC. Protein: CASSAPPQGAYEQYF.

The V gene is TRBV7-2, the J gene TRBJ1-4; a possible D gene is TRBD1 (6 bases). There are 14 residues in the CDR3. The V gene lost 5 bases and the J gene lost 7 bases, with 14 bases spanning the gap. CDR1 is SGHTA, CDR2 FQGNSA, per germline. The CDR3 DNA follows: TGTGCCAGCAGCCCCCTGTTAGGGGGTGAAAAACTGTTTTTT. Translation: CASSPLLGGEKLFF.